Following are 16 T cell receptor beta chains from one sample sequenced in a study of PD-1 blockade in mismatch repair-deficient tumors. Which antigens these TCRs recognize remains unknown. The protocol was immunoSEQ multiplex PCR, while the TCRdb copy is restricted to in-frame clones and leaves out a portion. This table has over 13,000 clones, just over 85% appearing once. Time point denoted: identical roughly eleven-day culture without peptide (control). Material: cells cultured in vitro, obtained from a patient treated with pembrolizumab. The receptors come from an adult with mismatch repair-deficient cancer.

The chain is built from TRBV5-1 and TRBJ2-3; 13 bases are a match to TRBD2. V lost 4 bases and J lost 2; bases outside the gene matches: 4. Looked up from germline, CDR1 is SGHRS and CDR2 is YFSETQ. The CDR3 sequence is 16 residues long. This chain's CDR3 is CASSRGLAGNTDTQYF. Here the CDR3 DNA reads TGCGCCAGCAGCCGGGGACTAGCGGGAAACACAGATACGCAGTATTTT.

The chain links TRBV7-3 to TRBJ2-1, with 8 bases matching TRBD2. Losses at the gene ends were 4 bases for V and 10 bases for J; bases not matched to a gene: 9. This CDR3 has 14 residues. The germline V gene has CDR1 SGHTA and CDR2 FQGTGA. CDR3 in DNA: TGTGCCAGCAGCTCGGGACTAGGGCGCGGGGAGCAGTTCTTC. Translation: CASSSGLGRGEQFF.

The chain links TRBV28 to TRBJ2-7, with 13 nucleotides matching TRBD2. This CDR3 has 14 residues. The trim removed 3 bases at V and 5 bases at J, leaving 1 base unmatched. Germline CDR1 and CDR2: MDHEN and SYDVKM. The DNA for the CDR3 is TGTGCCAGCAGTTTCGGACTAGCGGGAGACGAGCAGTACTTC. This sequence encodes CASSFGLAGDEQYF.

The gene calls are TRBV28 and TRBJ2-7; 7 nucleotides agree with TRBD1. The CDR3 consists of 14 residues. V trimming: 5 bases; J trimming: 2 bases; junction bases outside the gene matches: 6. CDR1 is MDHEN and CDR2 is SYDVKM in the germline V gene. DNA for the CDR3: TGTGCCAGCAGTCTTCTACAGGGGACCTACGAGCAGTACTTC. Translating gives CASSLLQGTYEQYF.

The rearrangement links TRBV5-1 to TRBJ1-1, with TRBD1 matching 8 bases. J gave up 5 bases and V 5 bases, and 8 bases lay outside the gene matches. Germline values: CDR1 SGHRS, CDR2 YFSETQ. This CDR3 contains 14 residues. CDR3 in DNA: TGCGCCAGCAGTCAGGGGGCGCGGTATACTGAAGCTTTCTTT. Translating it yields CASSQGARYTEAFF. The full variable domain, rest sourced from reference TRBV5-1 and TRBJ1-1, is KAGVTQTPRYLIKTRGQQVTLSCSPISGHRSVSWYQQTPGQGLQFLFEYFSETQRNKGNFPGRFSGRQFSNSRSEMNVSTLELGDSALYLCASSQGARYTEAFFGQGTRLTVV.

This clone came up once. The chain has TRBV7-6 and TRBJ2-2; TRBD2 agrees at 15 bases. The CDR3 covers 18 residues. J gave up 5 bases and V 1 base, and 5 bases lay outside the gene matches. The germline gives CDR1 SGHVS, CDR2 FNYEAQ. CDR3 in amino acids: CASSLEPGTSGRTGELFF. CDR3 nucleotides: TGTGCCAGCAGCTTAGAGCCCGGGACTAGCGGGAGGACCGGGGAGCTGTTTTTT.

This chain uses TRBV7-9 with TRBJ2-7, with 12 bases matching TRBD2. Germline V gene sequence: CDR1 SEHNR, CDR2 FQNEAQ (reference sequence). The CDR3 length is 17 residues. V shed 1 base, J shed 4 bases, and the junction held 8 bases outside the gene matches. The CDR3 reads CASSLEGPTSGSYEQYF. The CDR3 DNA reads as TGTGCCAGCAGCTTAGAAGGTCCGACTAGCGGGAGTTACGAGCAGTACTTC.

V gene TRBV5-4 combines with J gene TRBJ1-3; 7 bases map to TRBD1. This CDR3 has 15 residues. Per germline, CDR1 SGHNT and CDR2 YYREEE (reference sequence). V shed 3 bases and J 2 bases; nucleotides not matched to a gene: 5. The CDR3 reads CASSYSQGTGNTIYF. CDR3 coding DNA: TGTGCCAGCAGCTATTCACAGGGGACTGGAAACACCATATATTTT.

J is TRBJ2-7 and V is TRBV28, with TRBD1 as a possible D gene (5 bases). Germline loops: CDR1 MDHEN, CDR2 SYDVKM. The CDR3 has 15 residues. V lost 5 bases, J lost 4 bases, and 18 bases lay in between. The CDR3 sequence is CASSPPTTVVYEQYF. DNA of the CDR3: TGTGCCAGCAGTCCCCCCACGACAGTGGTTTACGAGCAGTACTTC.

CDR3 nucleotide sequence: TGTGCCAGTAGTATCGGGCAGGGTAGGGATGAGCAGTTCTTC. Protein sequence: CASSIGQGRDEQFF. This chain links TRBV19 with TRBJ2-1, with D tentatively TRBD1 (5 bases). The germline gives CDR1 LNHDA, CDR2 SQIVND (reference sequence). Trimming stripped 3 bases from V and 8 bases from J, with 14 bases between. The CDR3 is 14 residues long.

This chain uses TRBV15 with TRBJ1-2, with D possibly being TRBD1 (6 bases). This CDR3 has 14 amino acids. Germline V gene lookup returns CDR1 LNHNV and CDR2 YYDKDF (reference sequence). Trimming stripped 3 bases from V and 7 bases from J, with 15 bases between. The CDR3 loop reads CATSSLGGDRGYTF. The CDR3 nucleotides are TGTGCCACCAGCAGCCTAGGGGGGGATCGTGGCTACACCTTC.

This sequence joins TRBV18 and TRBJ2-1, with 8 bases fitting TRBD2. The CDR3 covers 14 residues. The trim removed 0 bases at V and 10 bases at J, leaving 5 bases unmatched. CDR1 and CDR2 (germline): KGHSH, LQKENI. Written as DNA, the CDR3 is TGTGCCAGCTCACCACCGAGCGGGAGAGGCGAGCAGTTCTTC. This gives the protein CASSPPSGRGEQFF.

This sequence joins TRBV7-2 and TRBJ2-3; 12 bases match TRBD2. Germline V gene lookup returns CDR1 SGHTA and CDR2 FQGNSA. Unmatched junction bases numbered 4, after V lost 4 bases and J lost 2 bases. The CDR3 length is 16 residues. CDR3: CASSSRLAGATDTQYF. DNA of the CDR3: TGTGCCAGCAGCTCCAGACTAGCGGGAGCCACAGATACGCAGTATTTT.

The chain employs TRBV6-6 and TRBJ2-1, with unresolved D. V dropped 5 bases and J dropped 0 bases, with 14 bases sitting between them. Per germline, CDR1 MNHNY and CDR2 SVGAGI (reference sequence). The CDR3 consists of 16 residues. CDR3 DNA sequence: TGTGCCAGCAGTCCACCCTTTTACTTCTCCTACAATGAGCAGTTCTTC. Translation: CASSPPFYFSYNEQFF.

V is TRBV11-3 and J is TRBJ2-1; maybe TRBD2 (6 bases). The CDR3 runs to 18 residues. With 6 bases removed from V and 2 bases from J, the gap between germline ends came to 23 bases. From germline, CDR1 is SGHNT and CDR2 YENEEA. The CDR3 bases are TGTGCCAGCAGGAATGCCCCCCCCTTTCTAGCGACCTACAATGAGCAGTTCTTC. Translating it yields CASRNAPPFLATYNEQFF.

The CDR3: CASSPDRTAIYEQYF. CDR3 nucleotide sequence: TGTGCCAGCTCACCTGACAGGACAGCGATCTACGAGCAGTACTTC. The chain is built from TRBV18 and TRBJ2-7; TRBD1 might be the D (6 bases). The CDR3 runs 15 residues. CDR1 and CDR2 (germline): KGHSH, LQKENI. Trimming removed 3 bases at V and 3 bases at J, with 15 bases between. Using reference TRBV18 and TRBJ2-7 for the parts outside the CDR3, the full variable domain is NAGVMQNPRHLVRRRGQEARLRCSPMKGHSHVYWYRQLPEEGLKFMVYLQKENIIDESGMPKERFSAEFPKEGPSILRIQQVVRGDSAAYFCASSPDRTAIYEQYFGPGTRLTVT.